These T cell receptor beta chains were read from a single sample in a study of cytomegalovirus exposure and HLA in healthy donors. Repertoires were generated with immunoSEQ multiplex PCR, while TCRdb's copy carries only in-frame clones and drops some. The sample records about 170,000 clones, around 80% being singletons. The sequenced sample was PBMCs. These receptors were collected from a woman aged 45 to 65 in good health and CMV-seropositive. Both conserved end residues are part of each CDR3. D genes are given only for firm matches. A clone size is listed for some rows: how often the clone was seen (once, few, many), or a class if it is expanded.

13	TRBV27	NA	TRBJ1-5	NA	CASRYDRNQPQHF	TGTGCCAGCAGGTACGACAGGAATCAGCCCCAGCATTTT
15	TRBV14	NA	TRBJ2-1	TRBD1	CASSHNLQGVGEKFF	TGTGCCAGCAGCCACAATTTACAGGGGGTAGGGGAGAAGTTCTTC
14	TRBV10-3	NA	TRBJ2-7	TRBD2	CAISERLAEYEQYF	TGTGCCATCAGTGAGCGACTAGCAGAGTACGAGCAGTACTTC
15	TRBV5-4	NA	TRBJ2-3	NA	CASSSSGLSTDTQYF	TGTGCCAGCAGCTCTTCCGGGTTGAGCACAGATACGCAGTATTTT
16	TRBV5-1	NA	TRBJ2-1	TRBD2	CASSRGGVDGRVGPVF	TGCGCCAGCAGCCGGGGGGGGGTGGACGGTAGAGTCGGGCCGGTCTTC
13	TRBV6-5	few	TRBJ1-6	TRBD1	CASRDRVGSPLHF	TGTGCCAGCCGGGACAGGGTAGGATCACCCCTCCACTTT
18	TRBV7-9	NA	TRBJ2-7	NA	CSSSLAHRDRNGYYEQYF	TGTTCCAGCAGCTTAGCCCACAGGGACCGGAACGGATACTACGAGCAGTACTTC
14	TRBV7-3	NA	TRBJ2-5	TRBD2	CASSPWGTSVTQYF	TGTGCCAGCAGCCCCTGGGGGACTAGCGTGACCCAGTACTTC
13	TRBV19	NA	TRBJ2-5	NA	CASSISTVATQYF	TGTGCCAGTAGTATCTCGACAGTAGCGACCCAGTACTTC
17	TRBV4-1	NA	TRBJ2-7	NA	CASSQGPWGDAGYEQYF	TGCGCCAGCAGCCAAGGCCCCTGGGGGGATGCGGGCTACGAGCAGTACTTC
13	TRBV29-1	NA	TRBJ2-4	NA	CSVEGGAGNIQYF	TGCAGCGTTGAAGGGGGCGCTGGGAACATTCAGTACTTC
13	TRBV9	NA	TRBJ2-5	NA	CASSRGSQETQYF	TGTGCCAGCTCCAGGGGCAGCCAAGAGACCCAGTACTTC
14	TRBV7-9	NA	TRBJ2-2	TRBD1	CASSRTGYTGELFF	TGTGCCAGCAGCCGGACAGGGTACACCGGGGAGCTGTTTTTT
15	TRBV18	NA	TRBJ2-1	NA	CASSPVLGGANEQFF	TGTGCCAGCTCACCGGTTTTGGGGGGGGCCAATGAGCAGTTCTTC
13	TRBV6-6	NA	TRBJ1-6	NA	CASSEDSNSPLHF	TGTGCCAGCAGTGAGGACAGTAATTCACCCCTCCACTTT
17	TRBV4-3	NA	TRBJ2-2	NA	CASSQEGIQEGTGELFF	TGCGCCAGCAGCCAAGAGGGGATACAGGAGGGTACCGGGGAGCTGTTTTTT
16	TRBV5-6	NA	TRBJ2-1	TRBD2	CASSSPLAGGPDEQFF	TGTGCCAGCAGCTCTCCTCTAGCGGGAGGGCCCGATGAGCAGTTCTTC
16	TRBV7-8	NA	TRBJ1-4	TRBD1	CASSPGDRAANEKLFF	TGTGCCAGCAGCCCGGGGGACAGGGCGGCTAATGAAAAACTGTTTTTT
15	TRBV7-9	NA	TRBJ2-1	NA	CASTRGQGGINEQFF	TGTGCCAGCACTAGGGGCCAGGGAGGTATTAATGAGCAGTTCTTC
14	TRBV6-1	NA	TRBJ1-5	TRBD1	CASRKGQGDQPQHF	TGTGCCAGCAGGAAGGGACAGGGGGACCAGCCCCAGCATTTT
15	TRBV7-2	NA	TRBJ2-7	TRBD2	CASSSTSGATREQYF	TGTGCCAGCAGCTCCACTAGCGGGGCCACTCGCGAGCAGTACTTC
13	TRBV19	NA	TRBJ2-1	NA	CASSVAEGNEQFF	TGTGCCAGTAGCGTAGCGGAAGGGAATGAGCAGTTCTTC
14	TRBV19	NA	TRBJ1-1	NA	CASKGGGSSTEAFF	TGTGCCAGTAAGGGAGGGGGGAGCTCCACTGAAGCTTTCTTT
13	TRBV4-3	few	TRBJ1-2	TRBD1	CASSRGQGYGYTF	TGCGCCAGCAGCCGAGGACAGGGGTATGGCTACACCTTC
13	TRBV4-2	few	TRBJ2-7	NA	CASSQEFLDEQYF	TGTGCCAGCAGCCAAGAATTTCTTGACGAGCAGTACTTC
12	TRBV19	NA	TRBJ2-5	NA	CASKGGGETQYF	TGTGCCAGTAAGGGGGGGGGAGAGACCCAGTACTTC
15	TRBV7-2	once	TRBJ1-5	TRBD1	CASSHRTGMDQPQHF	TGTGCCAGCAGCCATAGGACAGGGATGGATCAGCCCCAGCATTTT
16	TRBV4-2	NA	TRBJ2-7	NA	CASSHLGGDSTYEQYF	TGTGCCAGCAGCCACCTTGGTGGGGACTCCACCTACGAGCAGTACTTC
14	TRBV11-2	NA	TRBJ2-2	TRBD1	CASSRDRNTGELFF	TGTGCCAGCAGCCGGGACAGGAACACCGGGGAGCTGTTTTTT
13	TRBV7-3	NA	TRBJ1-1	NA	CASSLEKHTEAFF	TGTGCCAGCAGCTTAGAAAAGCACACTGAAGCTTTCTTT
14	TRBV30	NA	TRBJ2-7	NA	CAWVRGTPSYEQYF	TGTGCCTGGGTCAGGGGGACTCCTTCCTACGAGCAGTACTTC
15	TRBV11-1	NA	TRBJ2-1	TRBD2	CASSFQAGGYNEQFF	TGTGCCAGCAGCTTTCAAGCGGGAGGCTACAATGAGCAGTTCTTC
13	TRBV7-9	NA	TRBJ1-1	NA	CASRVQGSFEAFF	TGTGCCAGCAGGGTACAGGGCTCTTTTGAAGCTTTCTTT
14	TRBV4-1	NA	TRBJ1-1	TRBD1	CASSHYRGNTEAFF	TGCGCCAGCAGCCACTACAGGGGGAACACTGAAGCTTTCTTT
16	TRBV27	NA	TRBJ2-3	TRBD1	CASSPPFQGGTDTQYF	TGTGCCAGCAGTCCCCCTTTCCAGGGGGGCACAGATACGCAGTATTTT
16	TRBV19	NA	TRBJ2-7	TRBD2	CASSMDSRAGDYEQYF	TGTGCCAGTAGTATGGACTCTCGAGCGGGGGACTACGAGCAGTACTTC
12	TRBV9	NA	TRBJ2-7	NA	CASSPGGYEQYF	TGTGCCAGCAGCCCTGGGGGGTACGAGCAGTACTTC
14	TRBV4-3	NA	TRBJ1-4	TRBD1	CASSSGTANEKLFF	TGCGCCAGCAGTAGCGGGACAGCTAATGAAAAACTGTTTTTT
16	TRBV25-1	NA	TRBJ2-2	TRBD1	CASSESRQGASGELFF	TGTGCCAGCAGTGAATCTCGACAGGGGGCGTCCGGGGAGCTGTTTTTT
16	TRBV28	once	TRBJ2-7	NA	CASSPIGVGGAQKQYF	TGTGCCAGCAGTCCGATCGGGGTCGGGGGTGCGCAAAAGCAGTACTTC
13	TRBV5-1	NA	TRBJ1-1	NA	CASSLGQPAEAFF	TGCGCCAGCAGCTTGGGACAGCCCGCTGAAGCTTTCTTT
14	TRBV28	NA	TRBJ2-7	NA	CASSLVRLSYEQYF	TGTGCCAGCAGTTTGGTCCGACTTTCCTACGAGCAGTACTTC
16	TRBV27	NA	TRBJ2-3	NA	CASSFLALRDTDTQYF	TGTGCCAGCAGTTTTCTAGCGCTCCGAGACACAGATACGCAGTATTTT
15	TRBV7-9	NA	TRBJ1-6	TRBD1	CASSLEGAYNSPLHF	TGTGCCAGCAGCTTAGAGGGGGCGTACAATTCACCCCTCCACTTT
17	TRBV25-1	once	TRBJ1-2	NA	CASSESGTWAGLKGYTF	TGTGCCAGCAGTGAATCCGGGACGTGGGCCGGACTAAAGGGCTACACCTTC
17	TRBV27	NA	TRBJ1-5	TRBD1	CASSLFAPGQSNQPQHF	TGTGCCAGCAGTTTGTTCGCGCCGGGACAGTCTAATCAGCCCCAGCATTTT